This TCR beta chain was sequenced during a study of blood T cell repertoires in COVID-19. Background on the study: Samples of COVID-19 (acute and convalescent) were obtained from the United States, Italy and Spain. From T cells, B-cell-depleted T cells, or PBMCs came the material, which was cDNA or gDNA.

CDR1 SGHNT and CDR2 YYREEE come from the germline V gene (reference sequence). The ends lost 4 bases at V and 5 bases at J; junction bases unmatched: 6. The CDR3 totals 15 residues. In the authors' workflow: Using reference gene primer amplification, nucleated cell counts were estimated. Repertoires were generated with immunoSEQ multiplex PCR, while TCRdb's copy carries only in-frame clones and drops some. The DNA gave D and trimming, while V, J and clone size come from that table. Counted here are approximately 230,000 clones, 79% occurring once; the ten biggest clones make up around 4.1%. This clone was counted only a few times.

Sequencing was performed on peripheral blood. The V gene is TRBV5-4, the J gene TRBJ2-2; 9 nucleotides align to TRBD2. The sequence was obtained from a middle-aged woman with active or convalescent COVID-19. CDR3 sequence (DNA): TGTGCCAGCAGCATTCCGGGACTAGCTACCGGGGAGCTGTTTTTT. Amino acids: CASSIPGLATGELFF.